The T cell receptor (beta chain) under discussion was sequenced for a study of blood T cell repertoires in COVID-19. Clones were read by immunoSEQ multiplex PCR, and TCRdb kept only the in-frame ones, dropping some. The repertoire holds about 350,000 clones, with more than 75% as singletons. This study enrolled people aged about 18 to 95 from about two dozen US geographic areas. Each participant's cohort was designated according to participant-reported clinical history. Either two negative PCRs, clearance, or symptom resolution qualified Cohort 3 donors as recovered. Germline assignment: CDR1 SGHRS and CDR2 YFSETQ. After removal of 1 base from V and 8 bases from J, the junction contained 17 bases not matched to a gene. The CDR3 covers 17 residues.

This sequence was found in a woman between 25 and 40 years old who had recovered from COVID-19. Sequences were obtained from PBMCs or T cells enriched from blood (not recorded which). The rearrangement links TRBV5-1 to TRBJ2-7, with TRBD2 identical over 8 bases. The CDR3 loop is CASSLTGTGLAPRKQYF. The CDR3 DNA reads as TGCGCCAGCAGCTTGACGGGTACCGGACTAGCCCCTCGGAAGCAGTACTTC.